Shown below are 13 T cell receptor beta chains from a single sample sequenced in a study of Graves' ophthalmopathy and Graves' hyperthyroidism. Amplification of TCR beta CDR3 regions used RNA transcripts. RT-PCR was first run with HTBI primers, then multiplex PCR in a second round. TCRdb analysed the multiplex PCR reads with MiXCR anew, one entry per CDR3 protein. This sample yields about 1.1 million distinct CDR3 sequences, of which approximately 35% are seen a single time; over 8.5% belongs to the top ten. The sequenced sample consisted of peripheral blood or thyroid tissue (not recorded which). These receptors all stem from an adult man with Graves' hyperthyroidism.

This clonotype was counted a few times. The junction shows a germline mismatch at one end, possibly a read error. The V and J genes are TRBV7-2 and TRBJ1-5, with D perhaps matching TRBD1 (5 bases). This CDR3 is built from 15 residues. The germline CDR1 and CDR2 sequences are SGHTA and FQGNSA. Here the CDR3 reads CASSQGRPFNQPQHF. DNA for the CDR3: TGCGCCAGCAGCCAGGGAAGACCTTTTAATCAGCCCCAGCATTTT.

This clonotype was seen only a few times. The V and J genes are TRBV24-1 and TRBJ1-5; tentative D call: TRBD1 (6 bases). CDR1 and CDR2 (germline): KGHDR, SFDVKD. There are 12 residues in the CDR3. V lost 9 bases, J lost 3 bases, and 8 bases lay in between. CDR3 in amino acids: CATGTLNQPQHF. The CDR3 nucleotides read TGTGCCACCGGGACACTCAATCAGCCCCAGCATTTT.

The chain combines TRBV7-3 with TRBJ2-2, with D perhaps TRBD2 (6 bases). With 2 bases removed from V and 3 bases from J, the gap between germline ends came to 16 bases. The CDR3 spans 17 residues. Germline CDR1 SGHTA, CDR2 FQGTGA. For the CDR3, the DNA is TGTGCCAGCAGCTTATTGGGACTCACTACGGACACCGGGGAGCTGTTTTTT. Translation gives CASSLLGLTTDTGELFF. Supplemented by reference TRBV7-3 and TRBJ2-2, the full variable domain reads GAGVSQTPSNKVTEKGKYVELRCDPISGHTALYWYRQSLGQGPEFLIYFQGTGAADDSGLPNDRFFAVRPEGSVSTLKIQRTERGDSAVYLCASSLLGLTTDTGELFFGEGSRLTVL.

Details on this clonotype: One end of the junction varies from germline; a read error may be responsible. This chain uses TRBV19 with TRBJ1-2; 10 nucleotides agree with TRBD1. CDR1 and CDR2 from the germline V gene are LNHDA and SQIVND (reference sequence). CDR3 length equals 12 residues. CDR3 sequence reads: CAGRDRGLGYTF. The CDR3 DNA is TGTGCCGGTAGGGACAGGGGCCTTGGCTACACCTTC.

The chain uses TRBV28 and TRBJ1-4, with D perhaps TRBD1 (5 bases). Germline V gives CDR1 MDHEN, CDR2 SYDVKM. Trimming shortened V by 8 bases and J by 7 bases, and 20 bases separated the two germline ends. The CDR3 runs 15 residues. The CDR3 nucleotides are TGTGCCAGCGGCGGGACCCTGGGTTTGCGTGAAAAACTGTTTTTT. Protein: CASGGTLGLREKLFF.

In this sample, this clonotype turned up a few times. The chain links TRBV27 to TRBJ2-2, with D possibly TRBD1 on 6 matching bases. Germline CDR1 is MNHEY and CDR2 is SMNVEV (reference sequence). CDR3 length: 16 residues. V was pared by 7 bases and J by 9 bases, with 24 bases between. The CDR3 loop reads CASMKRRQGNHRELFF. DNA of the CDR3: TGTGCCAGCATGAAAAGGCGGCAGGGGAATCATAGGGAGCTGTTTTTT.

The rearrangement joins TRBV7-2 to TRBJ2-5; 8 nucleotides agree with TRBD1. Germline values: CDR1 SGHTA, CDR2 FQGNSA. J gave up 13 bases and V 2 bases, and 3 bases lay outside the gene matches. CDR3 size: 11 residues. The DNA for the CDR3 is TGTGCCAGCAGCTTAAGTGGACAGGGGTACTTC. This sequence encodes CASSLSGQGYF.

A remark on this clonotype: Germline and junction disagree at one end, which may indicate a read error. The chain combines TRBV10-2 with TRBJ2-5, with 7 bases matching TRBD2. CDR3 length: 16 residues. Looked up from germline, CDR1 is WSHSY and CDR2 is SAAADI. Here the CDR3 DNA reads TGTGCCAGCAGCTTAGGCGGCGGGAGCCACCAAGAGACCCAGTACTTC. It translates to CASSLGGGSHQETQYF.

This clonotype has more than one count but fewer than ten. The J gene is TRBJ2-2, the V gene TRBV3-1; tentatively, D is TRBD1 (6 bases). Germline-derived CDR1 and CDR2 are LGHDT and YNNKEL (reference sequence). The CDR3 is 16 residues long. Trimming left V 7 bases short and J 5 bases short, with 20 bases between. The CDR3 protein is CASTTGTGFLTGELFF. The CDR3 nucleotides are TGTGCCAGCACCACAGGGACCGGCTTTCTGACCGGGGAGCTGTTTTTT.

This clonotype was observed many times. The genes are TRBV20-1 and TRBJ2-7; TRBD1 or TRBD2 may be the D gene (5 bases each). Trimming pared 4 bases from V and 1 base from J, leaving 14 bases between. Per germline, CDR1 DFQATT and CDR2 SNEGSKA (reference sequence). This CDR3 region has 14 residues. The CDR3 loop reads CSATPGRISYEQYF. The CDR3 region has the DNA TGCAGTGCTACACCGGGACGGATTTCCTACGAGCAGTACTTC.

The gene calls are TRBV14 and TRBJ2-5; D is ambiguous. Germline V gene lookup returns CDR1 SGHDN and CDR2 FVKESK. The ends were cut back, 0 bases at V and 1 base at J, with 6 bases in the middle. CDR3 length equals 14 residues. In DNA form, the CDR3 reads TGTGCCAGCAGCCAAGACACATTCCAAGAGACCCAGTACTTC. Its translation is CASSQDTFQETQYF.

This clonotype was recorded at least ten times. The chain is built from TRBV7-8 and TRBJ1-6; TRBD1 matches at 8 bases. The V segment lost 4 bases and the J segment 9 bases; nucleotides outside the gene matches: 11. This CDR3 has 16 residues. The germline V gene encodes CDR1 SGHVS and CDR2 FQNEAQ. CDR3 sequence reads: CASSWGQVGGRSPLHF. The CDR3 region has the DNA TGTGCCAGCAGCTGGGGACAGGTTGGCGGGCGTTCACCCCTCCACTTT.

This clonotype was counted a few times. This may be a read error, as it is one base from a much larger clone. CDR3 DNA: TGTCCCAGCAGTGGACAGGACCAAGAGACCCAGTACTTC. It encodes CPSSGQDQETQYF. J is TRBJ2-5 and V is TRBV2; TRBD1 aligns across 7 bases. Per the germline V gene, CDR1 is SNHLY and CDR2 is FYNNEI. The CDR3 is made up of 13 amino acids.